This note documents a single TCR beta chain sequence. A much more abundant neighbour one base away suggests this may be a read error. These data are taken from a study of CD8+CD57+ T cells in acquired aplastic anemia. The overall study: CD4+ and CD8+ cells, once sorted, gave DNA averaging about 3.4 ug.

Germline V gives CDR1 DFQATT, CDR2 SNEGSKA (reference sequence). V lost 2 bases and J lost 2, with 13 bases in between. CDR3 length: 15 amino acids. By flow cytometry, patients selected for sequencing had shown an expansion of CD8+CD57+ cells. The use of genomic DNA as template underpinned the TCR beta VDJ and CDR3 profiling. Each CDR3 protein gets one entry after TCRdb re-called the reads with MiXCR. The sample yields under 500,000 distinct CDR3 sequences, around a third seen once. The J gene is TRBJ1-5, the V gene TRBV20-1, with D possibly TRBD1 on 6 matching bases. Material for sequencing was sorted CD4+, CD8+, or CD8+CD57+ T cells (not recorded which) from PBMCs. The TCR was taken from a human donor with aplastic anemia. CDR3 coding DNA: TGCAGTGCTAGACCCCGGGGGCACGGCAATCAGCCCCAGCATTTT. This encodes CSARPRGHGNQPQHF.